This is a list of T cell receptor beta chains from one sample in a study of CD8 T cells in ankylosing spondylitis. TCRdb called the 5' RACE reads again in MiXCR, with one record for every CDR3 protein. The repertoire consists of 84,000 or so distinct CDR3 sequences, with around 26% occurring once and the leading ten covering roughly 60%. What was sequenced was blood, either unsorted or a sorted T cell fraction (not recorded which). These receptors came from a male donor with ankylosing spondylitis or in good health (not recorded which). CDR3s include the opening cysteine and the closing phenylalanine or tryptophan. A D gene is named only where the DNA matches it firmly. Clone size is not always given. Where it is, it says once, few, many or a class for expanded clones.

clone size	D gene	V gene	J gene	CDR3 length	CDR3 DNA	CDR3 protein
-	TRBD1	TRBV11-2	TRBJ2-5	14	TGTGCCAGCAGCTTAACAGGGGGGCAAGAGACCCAGTACTTC	CASSLTGGQETQYF
-	-	TRBV18	TRBJ1-1	13	TGTGCCAGCTCAGAATTGATGAACACTGAAGCTTTCTTT	CASSELMNTEAFF
few	-	TRBV5-5	TRBJ2-3	13	TGTGCCAGCAGCTTATTTAACGAGGATACGCAGTATTTT	CASSLFNEDTQYF
few	-	TRBV18	TRBJ2-5	15	TGTGCCAGCTCAGACGGGGGAATCCTCCAAGAGACCCAGTACTTC	CASSDGGILQETQYF
-	TRBD2	TRBV5-1	TRBJ2-1	15	TGCGCCAGCAGCACTAGCGGGAGAGACAACAATGAGCAGTTCTTC	CASSTSGRDNNEQFF
many	-	TRBV20-1	TRBJ2-1	13	TGCAGTGCTAGGGTCGCCAGCATCTATGAGCAGTTCTTC	CSARVASIYEQFF
-	-	TRBV29-1	TRBJ2-1	13	TGCAGCGGTACAGGGACTCCCTTCAATGAGCAGTTCTTC	CSGTGTPFNEQFF
-	TRBD1	TRBV10-3	TRBJ1-2	14	TGTGCCATCACCGGGACAGGGGGCGACTATGGCTACACCTTC	CAITGTGGDYGYTF
-	-	TRBV12-3/TRBV12-4	TRBJ1-5	14	TGTGCCAGCAGTTTAATGGATAGCAATCAGCCCCAGCATTTT	CASSLMDSNQPQHF
few	-	TRBV6-5	TRBJ2-2	19	TGTGCCAGCAGTTATATATATCAGGGATCCCCCCTTGACACCGGGGAGCTGTTTTTT	CASSYIYQGSPLDTGELFF